The text below deals with one T cell receptor (beta chain). The target antigen is unknown. This entry belongs to a study of blood T cells in healthy people across ages. Findings of the study overall: When set beside aged donors, long-lived donors presented more naive CD4+ cells and higher diversity.

Germline lookup yields CDR1 MNHEY and CDR2 SVGEGT. V was clipped by 5 bases and J by 9 bases, with 18 bases between them. The CDR3 is 14 amino acids. Alongside a J-beta primer mix, a sample-barcoded 5' primer served in a second PCR lasting about 7 to 12 cycles. MiXCR was run by TCRdb on the 5' RACE reads, yielding one entry per CDR3 protein. In the table there are roughly 800,000 distinct CDR3 sequences, around 25% of which are singletons. These sequences were also reported in another study, on T cells of mothers and their children. That source reports: Related mother-child pairs showed slightly higher but non-significant overlap than unrelated pairs.

The source material was blood. The TCR comes from a boy aged 5-17 years in good health. The rearrangement links TRBV6-2 or TRBV6-3 to TRBJ2-3; tentative D call: TRBD2 (6 bases). CDR3 sequence reads: CASSNGGHRGTQYF. The DNA for the CDR3 is TGTGCCAGCAGTAACGGGGGTCACAGAGGCACGCAGTATTTT.